These 11 T cell receptor beta chains came from one sample sequenced in a study of blood T cell repertoires in COVID-19 (dated by TCRdb to about 2020). The receptor library was made with the immunoSEQ multiplex PCR assay. The table was pulled from immuneACCESS by TCRdb, which kept in-frame rearrangements only. Such tables lose some clones; where checked, under half of the loss comes from unresolved V genes, and the rest has no known cause. The sample data list some 73,000 clones, and approximately 83% of these were observed just once. The ten largest clonotypes hold over 25% of the sample. Sequenced input: peripheral blood. The origin of the receptors is a human donor in a cohort sampled during active COVID-19.

The chain combines TRBV9 with TRBJ2-2; no firm D call. The CDR3 runs to 15 residues. Germline CDR1 SGDLS, CDR2 YYNGEE. V was clipped by 3 bases and J by 0 bases, with 9 bases between them. In DNA form, the CDR3 reads TGTGCCAGCAGCGGACGAGGAACGAACACCGGGGAGCTGTTTTTT. Amino acid sequence: CASSGRGTNTGELFF.

The V call is TRBV4-1, the J call TRBJ1-2; 10 bases are shared with TRBD1. Unmatched junction bases numbered 11, after V lost 0 bases and J lost 7 bases. Germline assignment: CDR1 MGHRA and CDR2 YSYEKL. The CDR3 runs 17 residues. Written as DNA, the CDR3 is TGCGCCAGCAGCCAAGATCGCGAGAGACAGGGGGCTTTTGGCTACACCTTC. Translating gives CASSQDRERQGAFGYTF.

This chain connects TRBV27 to TRBJ1-5; no reliable D call. Deletions cut 3 bases from V and 5 bases from J, with 11 bases between. This CDR3 region has 14 residues. Germline CDR1 MNHEY, CDR2 SMNVEV (reference sequence). CDR3 sequence (DNA): TGTGCCAGCAGTTTGAAGTTCCAGTATCAGCCCCAGCATTTT. Amino acids: CASSLKFQYQPQHF.

The chain carries TRBV6-5 and TRBJ1-2, with 10 bases that match TRBD1. Germline lookup yields CDR1 MNHEY and CDR2 SVGAGI. V shed 1 base, J shed 4 bases, and the junction held 3 bases outside the gene matches. CDR3 length: 15 residues. In DNA, the CDR3 is TGTGCCAGCAGTTACTTGACAGGGGGCGGCTATGGCTACACCTTC. Translating gives CASSYLTGGGYGYTF.

The V and J genes are TRBV9 and TRBJ1-6; 9 bases line up with TRBD1. With V trimmed by 4 bases and J by 7 bases, 6 bases remained unmatched. This CDR3 has 15 amino acids. Germline values: CDR1 SGDLS, CDR2 YYNGEE. The CDR3 coding sequence is TGTGCCAGCAGCTACACCGGGACAGGGAATTCACCCCTCCACTTT. The encoded protein is CASSYTGTGNSPLHF.

The chain recombines TRBV29-1 with TRBJ2-7; perhaps TRBD1 as D (6 bases). The length of the CDR3 is 12 residues. Germline V gene lookup returns CDR1 SQVTM and CDR2 ANQGSEA. The V end was cut by 6 bases, the J end by 3 bases, with 12 bases between. The CDR3 loop is CSVAGTSYEQYF. The CDR3 nucleotides read TGCAGCGTAGCCGGGACAAGCTACGAGCAGTACTTC.

The rearrangement links TRBV6-5 to TRBJ2-5, with TRBD2 as a possible D gene (6 bases). V gave up 8 bases and J gave up 5 bases, with 18 bases separating them. CDR3 size: 14 residues. Looked up from germline, CDR1 is MNHEY and CDR2 is SVGAGI. This CDR3 reads CASGGMGYGETQYF. The CDR3, as DNA: TGTGCCAGCGGCGGGATGGGGTACGGGGAGACCCAGTACTTC.

V usage is TRBV10-1 and J usage is TRBJ2-7, with TRBD2 identical over 13 bases. This CDR3 region has 16 residues. Germline V gene lookup returns CDR1 WNHNN and CDR2 SYGVQD (reference sequence). V gave up 5 bases and J gave up 3 bases; unmatched junction bases: 7. As DNA, the CDR3 is TGCGCCAGCAGTCTGGGGGGACTAGCGGGGAACTACGAGCAGTACTTC. Residues: CASSLGGLAGNYEQYF.

The chain employs TRBV21-1 and TRBJ2-2; TRBD1, the D gene given by the table, was not confirmed from the DNA. TRBV21-1 is assigned pseudogene status. This CDR3 has 16 amino acids. The chain's CDR3 is CASSKGRRGSVGELFF. CDR3 sequence (DNA): TGTGCCAGCAGCAAAGGTCGCAGGGGGTCGGTCGGGGAGCTGTTTTTT.

V is TRBV2 and J is TRBJ2-6, with TRBD1 matching over 7 bases. Per germline, CDR1 SNHLY and CDR2 FYNNEI. The J segment lost 2 bases and the V segment lost 8 bases, leaving 6 bases of the junction unmatched. The CDR3 spans 15 residues. CDR3 nucleotide sequence: TGTGCCAGCTGGGCCGACAGGGCTGGGGCCAACGTCCTGACTTTC. Its protein product is CASWADRAGANVLTF.

This clone was seen more than once but under ten times. The chain combines TRBV5-5 with TRBJ1-1, with unresolved D. Looked up from germline, CDR1 is SGHKS and CDR2 is YYEKEE (reference sequence). The CDR3 sequence is 12 residues long. V lost 0 bases and J lost 4, with 4 bases in between. As DNA, the CDR3 is TGTGCCAGCAGCTTGGTTCTCACTGAAGCTTTCTTT. Protein: CASSLVLTEAFF. The entire variable domain, with the rest obtained from reference TRBV5-5 and TRBJ1-1, is as follows: DAGVTQSPTHLIKTRGQQVTLRCSPISGHKSVSWYQQVLGQGPQFIFQYYEKEERGRGNFPDRFSARQFPNYSSELNVNALLLGDSALYLCASSLVLTEAFFGQGTRLTVV.